This TCR beta chain was obtained from a study of vaccination and CD4 T cells after COVID-19. Study-level information: Vaccination of participants consisted of two doses of either BNT162b2 or mRNA-1273 vaccine.

As concerns this clonotype: What it binds is unknown. One junction end does not reproduce the germline sequence, and a read error may be involved.

This sample's treatment: approximately 9-day PBMC culture with coronavirus spike peptide pools or control peptides (ViraFEST assay). Samples of CD4+ T cells were obtained from the unexposed donor before the COVID-19 pandemic (2011-2018). Sequencing of DNA taken from cultured CD4+ T cells relied on the Oncomine TCR Beta short-read assay. Investigators isolated genomic DNA from cultured CD4+ T cells. MiXCR, run by TCRdb on the PCR reads, gives a single entry per CDR3 protein. The table has thousands of distinct CDR3 sequences, roughly 30% seen once. Germline V gives CDR1 DFQATT, CDR2 SNEGSKA (reference sequence). This CDR3 has 14 amino acids.

Sequenced sample: CD4+ T cells from blood, cultured in vitro. The receptor comes from a human donor in good health. This chain connects TRBV20-1 to TRBJ2-1, with 7 nucleotides matching TRBD2. The CDR3 loop is CSALRETWANEQSF. As DNA, the CDR3 is TGCAGTGCGTTGCGGGAGACCTGGGCCAATGAGCAGTCCTTC.